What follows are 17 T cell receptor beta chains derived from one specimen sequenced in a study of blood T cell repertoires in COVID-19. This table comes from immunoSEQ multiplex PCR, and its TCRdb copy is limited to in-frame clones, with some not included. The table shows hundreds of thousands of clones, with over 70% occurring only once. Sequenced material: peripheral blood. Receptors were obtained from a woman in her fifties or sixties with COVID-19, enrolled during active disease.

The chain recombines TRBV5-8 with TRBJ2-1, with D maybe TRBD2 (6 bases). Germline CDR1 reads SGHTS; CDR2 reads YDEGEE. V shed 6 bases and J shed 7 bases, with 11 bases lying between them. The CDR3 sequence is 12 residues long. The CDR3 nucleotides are TGTGCCAGCACCTGGGGGGTAAATGAGCAGTTCTTC. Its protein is CASTWGVNEQFF.

The CDR3, as DNA: TGTGCCAGCAGCTTTCACAAACTCCAGGGAGGCTACACCTTC. It is translated as CASSFHKLQGGYTF. The chain is built from TRBV7-9 and TRBJ1-2, with D possibly being TRBD1 (5 bases). V dropped 3 bases and J dropped 8 bases, with 16 bases sitting between them. The germline CDR1 and CDR2 sequences are SEHNR and FQNEAQ (reference sequence). The length of the CDR3 is 14 residues.

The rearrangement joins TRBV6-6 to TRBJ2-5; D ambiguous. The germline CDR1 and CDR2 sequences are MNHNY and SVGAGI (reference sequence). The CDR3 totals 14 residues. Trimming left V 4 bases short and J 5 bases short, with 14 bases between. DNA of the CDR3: TGTGCCAGCAGTTTGCGGTCACCTTTTGAGACCCAGTACTTC. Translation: CASSLRSPFETQYF.

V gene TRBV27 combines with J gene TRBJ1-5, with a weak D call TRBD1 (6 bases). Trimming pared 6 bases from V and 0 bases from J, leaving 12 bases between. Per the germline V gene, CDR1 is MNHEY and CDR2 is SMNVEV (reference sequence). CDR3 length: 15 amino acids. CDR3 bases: TGTGCCAGCAGGCGACAGGCGACTAGCAATCAGCCCCAGCATTTT. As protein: CASRRQATSNQPQHF.

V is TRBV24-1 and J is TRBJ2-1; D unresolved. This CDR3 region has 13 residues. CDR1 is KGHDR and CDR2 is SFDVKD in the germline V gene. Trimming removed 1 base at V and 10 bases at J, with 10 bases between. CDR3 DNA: TGTGCCACCAGTGATTTCGGCGGTCGGGAGCAGTTCTTC. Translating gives CATSDFGGREQFF.

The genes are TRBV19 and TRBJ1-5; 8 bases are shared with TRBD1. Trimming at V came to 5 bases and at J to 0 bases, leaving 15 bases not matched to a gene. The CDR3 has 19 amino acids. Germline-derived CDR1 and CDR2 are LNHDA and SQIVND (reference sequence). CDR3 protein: CASSPLWDRYSLSNQPQHF. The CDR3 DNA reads TGTGCCAGTAGTCCCTTGTGGGACAGGTACTCTCTTAGCAATCAGCCCCAGCATTTT.

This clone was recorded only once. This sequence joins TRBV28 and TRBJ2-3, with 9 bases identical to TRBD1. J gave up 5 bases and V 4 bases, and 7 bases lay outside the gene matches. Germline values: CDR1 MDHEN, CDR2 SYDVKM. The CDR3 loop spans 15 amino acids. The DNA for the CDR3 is TGTGCCAGCAGTTCCCGGGACAGGGTGAAAGATACGCAGTATTTT. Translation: CASSSRDRVKDTQYF.

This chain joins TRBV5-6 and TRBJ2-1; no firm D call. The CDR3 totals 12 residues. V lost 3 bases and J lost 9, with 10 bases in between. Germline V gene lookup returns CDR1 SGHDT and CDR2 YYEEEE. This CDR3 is CASSSRIGEQFF. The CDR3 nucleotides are TGTGCCAGCAGCTCCCGTATCGGTGAGCAGTTCTTC.

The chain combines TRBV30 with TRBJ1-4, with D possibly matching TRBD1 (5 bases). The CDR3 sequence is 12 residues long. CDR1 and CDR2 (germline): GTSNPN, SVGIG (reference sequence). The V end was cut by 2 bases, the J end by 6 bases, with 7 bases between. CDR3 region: CAWSQTDEKLFF. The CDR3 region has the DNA TGTGCCTGGAGTCAGACAGATGAAAAACTGTTTTTT.

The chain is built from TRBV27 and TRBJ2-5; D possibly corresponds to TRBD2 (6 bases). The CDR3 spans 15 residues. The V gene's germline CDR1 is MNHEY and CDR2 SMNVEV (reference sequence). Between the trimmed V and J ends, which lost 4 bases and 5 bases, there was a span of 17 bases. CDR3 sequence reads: CASSSLLAGKETQYF. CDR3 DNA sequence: TGTGCCAGCAGTTCCCTTTTGGCGGGAAAGGAGACCCAGTACTTC.

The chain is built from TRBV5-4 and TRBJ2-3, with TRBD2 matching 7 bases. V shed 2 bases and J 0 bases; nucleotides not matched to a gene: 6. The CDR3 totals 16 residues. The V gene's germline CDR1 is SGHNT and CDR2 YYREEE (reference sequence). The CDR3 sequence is CASSFTGGPSTDTQYF. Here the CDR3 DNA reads TGTGCCAGCAGCTTCACGGGAGGTCCTAGCACAGATACGCAGTATTTT.

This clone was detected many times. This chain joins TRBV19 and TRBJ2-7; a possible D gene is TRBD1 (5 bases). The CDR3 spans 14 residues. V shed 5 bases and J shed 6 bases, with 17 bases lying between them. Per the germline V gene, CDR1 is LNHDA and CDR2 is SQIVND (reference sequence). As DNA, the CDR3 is TGTGCCAGTAGTCCATTAGGAGTTACAGGCGAGCAGTACTTC. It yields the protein CASSPLGVTGEQYF.

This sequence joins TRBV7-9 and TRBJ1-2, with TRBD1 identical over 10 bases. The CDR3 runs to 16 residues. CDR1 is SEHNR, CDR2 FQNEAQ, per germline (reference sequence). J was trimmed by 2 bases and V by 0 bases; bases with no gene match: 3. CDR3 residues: CASSLAGTGANYGYTF. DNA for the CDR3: TGTGCCAGCAGCTTAGCGGGGACAGGGGCGAACTATGGCTACACCTTC.

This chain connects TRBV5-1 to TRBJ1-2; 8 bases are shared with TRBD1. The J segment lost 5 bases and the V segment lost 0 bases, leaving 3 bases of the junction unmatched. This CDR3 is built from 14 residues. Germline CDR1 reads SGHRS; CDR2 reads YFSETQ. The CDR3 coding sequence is TGCGCCAGCAGCTTGGGCCAGGGGGCATATGGCTACACCTTC. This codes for CASSLGQGAYGYTF.

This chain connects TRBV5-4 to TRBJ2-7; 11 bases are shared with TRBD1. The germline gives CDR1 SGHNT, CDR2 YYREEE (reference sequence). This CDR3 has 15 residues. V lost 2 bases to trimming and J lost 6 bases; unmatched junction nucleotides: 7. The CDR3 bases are TGTGCCAGCAGCTTTAGGGACAGGGGGACGGGCGAGCAGTACTTC. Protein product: CASSFRDRGTGEQYF.

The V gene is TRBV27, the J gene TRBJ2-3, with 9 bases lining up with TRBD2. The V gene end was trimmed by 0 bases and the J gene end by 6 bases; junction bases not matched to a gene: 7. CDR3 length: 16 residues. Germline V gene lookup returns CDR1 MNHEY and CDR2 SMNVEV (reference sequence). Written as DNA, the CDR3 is TGTGCCAGCAGTTTATCCCCCCTAGCGGGAAGGGATACGCAGTATTTT. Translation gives CASSLSPLAGRDTQYF.

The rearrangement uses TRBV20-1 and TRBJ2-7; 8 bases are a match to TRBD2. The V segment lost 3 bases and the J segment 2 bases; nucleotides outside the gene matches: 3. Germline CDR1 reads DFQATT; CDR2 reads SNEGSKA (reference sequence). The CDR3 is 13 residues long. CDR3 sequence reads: CSASRGGPYEQYF. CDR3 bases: TGCAGTGCTAGTCGGGGGGGGCCCTACGAGCAGTACTTC.